These 26 T cell receptor beta chains were sequenced from one sample in a study of blood T cell repertoires in COVID-19. The data were produced by immunoSEQ multiplex PCR, yet TCRdb's version contains in-frame clones alone and is incomplete. This repertoire shows approximately 240,000 clones, around 90% found once; its top ten account for 1.5% to 2%. The specimen sequenced was PBMCs or T cells enriched from blood (not recorded which). These receptors came from a woman younger than 30 who had recovered from COVID-19.

The gene calls are TRBV7-8 and TRBJ1-2; tentative D call: TRBD1 (5 bases). Germline CDR1 and CDR2: SGHVS and FQNEAQ. Trimming left V 3 bases short and J 2 bases short, with 10 bases between. This CDR3 has 14 residues. CDR3 in amino acids: CASSFREGNYGYTF. The CDR3 region has the DNA TGTGCCAGCAGCTTTAGGGAGGGGAACTATGGCTACACCTTC.

The J gene is TRBJ2-7, the V gene TRBV5-1; possibly TRBD1 for D (6 bases). Germline V lookup: CDR1 SGHRS, CDR2 YFSETQ. This CDR3 comprises 15 residues. V dropped 4 bases and J dropped 7 bases, with 21 bases sitting between them. The DNA of the CDR3 is TGCGCCAGCAGCATATCGACAGGTCGGCCTAGAGAGCAGTACTTC. Its protein is CASSISTGRPREQYF.

DNA for the CDR3: TGTGCCAGCAGCGGCCTTCCGGGAACGAACACTGAAGCTTTCTTT. Translated: CASSGLPGTNTEAFF. This chain uses TRBV9 with TRBJ1-1, with D unclear. V was trimmed by 3 bases and J by 1 base, leaving 13 bases between them. The germline V gene has CDR1 SGDLS and CDR2 YYNGEE. The CDR3 length is 15 residues.

V gene TRBV5-1 combines with J gene TRBJ2-2, with TRBD1 as a possible D gene (6 bases). Germline V CDR1 and CDR2: SGHRS, YFSETQ. V lost 0 bases and J 4 bases, leaving 13 bases between the germline ends. The CDR3 is 16 amino acids. The CDR3 region is CASSLASGQTTGELFF. For the CDR3, the DNA is TGCGCCAGCAGCTTGGCCTCCGGACAGACCACCGGGGAGCTGTTTTTT.

This clone was counted a few times. The J gene is TRBJ2-2, the V gene TRBV7-8, with 7 positions matching TRBD2. The CDR3 extends over 17 amino acids. CDR1 SGHVS and CDR2 FQNEAQ come from the germline V gene. Trimming took 1 base from V and 0 from J; bases not matched to a gene: 5. The DNA of the CDR3 is TGTGCCAGCAGCTTAGTTCCAGCGGGGACGAACACCGGGGAGCTGTTTTTT. Amino acid sequence: CASSLVPAGTNTGELFF.

V gene TRBV7-8 combines with J gene TRBJ2-5; D might be TRBD2 (6 bases). Germline V gene data show CDR1 as SGHVS and CDR2 as FQNEAQ. The CDR3 is 13 residues long. Trimming pared 5 bases from V and 4 bases from J, leaving 11 bases between. In DNA form, the CDR3 reads TGTGCCAGCAGCGCGCGGGGTCGAGAGACCCAGTACTTC. It translates to CASSARGRETQYF.

The CDR3 DNA reads as TGTGCCAGCAGTTTAGGCCCAGCCGGGGGAGGTACCACAGATACGCAGTATTTT. Translated, it gives CASSLGPAGGGTTDTQYF. The chain links TRBV28 to TRBJ2-3; possibly TRBD2 for D (6 bases). The CDR3 totals 18 residues. The V and J ends lost 2 bases and 2 bases respectively, with 20 bases between them. Per the germline V gene, CDR1 is MDHEN and CDR2 is SYDVKM.

The chain carries TRBV10-3 and TRBJ2-1; 7 bases map to TRBD2. The V gene's germline CDR1 is ENHRY and CDR2 SYGVKD. Trimming at V came to 6 bases and at J to 9 bases, leaving 8 bases not matched to a gene. This CDR3 has 13 amino acids. The DNA of the CDR3 is TGTGCCATCAGAGAGACGTCGGGGGGTGAGCAGTTCTTC. It specifies CAIRETSGGEQFF.

This clone appeared a single time. V gene TRBV19 combines with J gene TRBJ2-3; D may be TRBD2 (6 bases). With 5 bases removed from V and 5 bases from J, the gap between germline ends came to 14 bases. Per the germline V gene, CDR1 is LNHDA and CDR2 is SQIVND (reference sequence). This CDR3 has 14 amino acids. CDR3 in amino acids: CASSGVSSEDTQYF. Written as DNA, the CDR3 is TGTGCCAGTAGTGGGGTGTCTAGCGAAGATACGCAGTATTTT.

This sequence joins TRBV4-1 and TRBJ1-6; tentatively, D is TRBD1 (6 bases). The CDR3 is 12 amino acids. The V gene lost 4 bases and the J gene lost 14 bases, with 12 bases spanning the gap. Germline CDR1 reads MGHRA; CDR2 reads YSYEKL. The CDR3 sequence: CASSPSQGSLHF. In nucleotides, the CDR3 is TGCGCCAGCAGCCCGTCACAGGGCTCCCTCCACTTT.

V usage is TRBV5-6 and J usage is TRBJ2-7, with D maybe TRBD2 (5 bases). This CDR3 has 13 residues. Germline V CDR1 and CDR2: SGHDT, YYEEEE. V was shortened by 5 bases and J by 0 bases, with 9 bases between the two germline ends. CDR3 protein: CASREGYSYEQYF. CDR3 DNA sequence: TGTGCCAGCAGAGAGGGTTACTCCTACGAGCAGTACTTC.

V usage is TRBV5-4 and J usage is TRBJ2-3; 11 bases align to TRBD1. Germline-derived CDR1 and CDR2 are SGHNT and YYREEE (reference sequence). CDR3 length: 16 residues. Trimming took 2 bases from V and 5 from J; bases not matched to a gene: 7. The CDR3 nucleotides read TGTGCCAGCAGCTTATCGGGACAGGGGGTGTTAGATACGCAGTATTTT. Protein: CASSLSGQGVLDTQYF. The complete variable domain, with remaining parts taken from reference TRBV5-4 and TRBJ2-3, reads ETGVTQSPTHLIKTRGQQVTLRCSSQSGHNTVSWYQQALGQGPQFIFQYYREEENGRGNFPPRFSGLQFPNYSSELNVNALELDDSALYLCASSLSGQGVLDTQYFGPGTRLTVL.

The genes are TRBV6-5 and TRBJ1-1; a possible D gene is TRBD1 (5 bases). The ends were cut back, 0 bases at V and 1 base at J, with 9 bases in the middle. CDR3 length: 15 residues. From germline, CDR1 is MNHEY and CDR2 SVGAGI. CDR3 coding DNA: TGTGCCAGCAGTTACTCGGGGGGGACGAACACTGAAGCTTTCTTT. Residues: CASSYSGGTNTEAFF.

The CDR3 DNA is TGTGCCAGCAGGGGGACAGGCTGGAATTCACCCCTCCACTTT. Translating gives CASRGTGWNSPLHF. The chain links TRBV27 to TRBJ1-6, with 8 bases matching TRBD1. The CDR3 has 14 amino acids. Germline V gene sequence: CDR1 MNHEY, CDR2 SMNVEV (reference sequence). V trimming: 6 bases; J trimming: 7 bases; junction bases outside the gene matches: 5.

This sequence joins TRBV7-2 and TRBJ2-3; TRBD2 aligns across 15 bases. Germline V gene data show CDR1 as SGHTA and CDR2 as FQGNSA. The CDR3 has 17 residues. V lost 1 base, J lost 6 bases, and 5 bases stayed unmatched. The CDR3 is CASSLVWTSGGADTQYF. CDR3 coding DNA: TGTGCCAGCAGCTTAGTATGGACTAGCGGGGGGGCGGATACGCAGTATTTT.

The chain combines TRBV3-1 (or the pseudogene TRBV3-2) with TRBJ1-4, with TRBD1 matching over 7 bases. The junction had 7 bases not matched to a gene; V was cut back by 0 bases and J by 6 bases. The germline gives CDR1 LGHDT, CDR2 YNNKEL (reference sequence). The CDR3 sequence is 16 residues long. The CDR3 DNA is TGTGCCAGCAGCCAAGACCGCGGGACAGTCTATGAAAAACTGTTTTTT. Translated: CASSQDRGTVYEKLFF.

Turning to this clone: The junction departs from germline at one end; a sequencing error may be responsible. CDR3 region: CSARGAGEAFF. The CDR3 DNA reads as TGCAGTGCGAGAGGGGCCGGTGAAGCTTTCTTT. The rearrangement joins TRBV20-1 to TRBJ1-1; D perhaps matches TRBD1 (5 bases). The CDR3 runs to 11 residues. Per germline, CDR1 DFQATT and CDR2 SNEGSKA (reference sequence).

The chain combines TRBV5-5 with TRBJ2-5; D might be TRBD1 (6 bases). Looked up from germline, CDR1 is SGHKS and CDR2 is YYEKEE (reference sequence). The CDR3 sequence is 16 residues long. V shed 4 bases and J shed 0 bases, with 16 bases lying between them. Here the CDR3 DNA reads TGTGCCAGCAGCCTGTCTCCTACAGGGCACCAAGAGACCCAGTACTTC. Translated, it gives CASSLSPTGHQETQYF.

The J gene is TRBJ1-1, the V gene TRBV7-2; D gene uncertain. Trimming left V 3 bases short and J 4 bases short, with 15 bases between. From germline, CDR1 is SGHTA and CDR2 FQGNSA. The CDR3 spans 15 residues. CDR3 protein: CASSLGPSAVTEAFF. CDR3 in DNA: TGTGCCAGCAGCTTGGGTCCATCGGCGGTCACTGAAGCTTTCTTT.

The sample holds one count of this clone. The chain has TRBV28 and TRBJ1-5; possible D gene TRBD1, 6 bases. V was shortened by 3 bases and J by 0 bases, with 12 bases between the two germline ends. The germline gives CDR1 MDHEN, CDR2 SYDVKM. This CDR3 spans 16 amino acids. CDR3 sequence: CASSFLRGISNQPQHF. The CDR3 DNA sequence: TGTGCCAGCAGTTTCCTAAGGGGGATTAGCAATCAGCCCCAGCATTTT.

The V and J genes are TRBV19 and TRBJ1-1; D is possibly TRBD1 (6 bases). The CDR3 runs to 14 residues. Germline V CDR1 and CDR2: LNHDA, SQIVND (reference sequence). Trimming took off 4 bases at V and 0 bases at J, with 9 bases between the two ends. CDR3 in DNA: TGTGCCAGTAGTACAGGGGCTTTGAACACTGAAGCTTTCTTT. It specifies CASSTGALNTEAFF.

The CDR3 spells CASSEGLFEAGNTIYF. CDR3 DNA: TGTGCCAGCAGCGAAGGTCTTTTCGAGGCTGGAAACACCATATATTTT. V and J are TRBV9 and TRBJ1-3; D gene ambiguous. Between the trimmed V and J ends, which lost 3 bases and 2 bases, there was a span of 15 bases. The germline V gene encodes CDR1 SGDLS and CDR2 YYNGEE. The length of the CDR3 is 16 residues.

V and J are TRBV5-1 and TRBJ1-2; no clear D. Germline-derived CDR1 and CDR2 are SGHRS and YFSETQ. The CDR3 has 16 amino acids. V was cut by 0 bases and J by 2 bases, with 14 bases left in between. The CDR3 protein is CASSLGPGSTNYGYTF. As DNA, the CDR3 is TGCGCCAGCAGCTTGGGACCGGGGAGTACGAACTATGGCTACACCTTC.

The V call is TRBV28, the J call TRBJ2-1; 8 nucleotides align to TRBD2. Germline assignment: CDR1 MDHEN and CDR2 SYDVKM. There are 16 residues in the CDR3. V trimming: 8 bases; J trimming: 0 bases; junction bases outside the gene matches: 9. CDR3 region: CASEKGSGSSYNEQFF. CDR3 bases: TGTGCCAGCGAAAAGGGGAGCGGGAGCTCCTACAATGAGCAGTTCTTC.

The genes are TRBV5-8 and TRBJ2-1; unclear D gene. This CDR3 has 14 residues. Trimming shortened V by 3 bases and J by 5 bases, and 12 bases separated the two germline ends. CDR1 is SGHTS, CDR2 YDEGEE, per germline. The CDR3 protein is CASSSRLVNNEQFF. CDR3 DNA: TGTGCCAGCAGCTCCCGACTTGTAAACAATGAGCAGTTCTTC. The whole variable domain, filled in from reference TRBV5-8 and TRBJ2-1, reads EAGVTQSPTHLIKTRGQQATLRCSPISGHTSVYWYQQALGLGLQFLLWYDEGEERNRGNFPPRFSGRQFPNYSSELNVNALELEDSALYLCASSSRLVNNEQFFGPGTRLTVL.

The rearrangement links TRBV5-1 to TRBJ2-3, with 11 bases that match TRBD2. The CDR3 is 21 residues long. With V trimmed by 4 bases and J by 6 bases, 25 bases remained unmatched. The germline V gene encodes CDR1 SGHRS and CDR2 YFSETQ. The chain's CDR3 is CASSTRAGTSGLKRGGDTQYF. CDR3 bases: TGCGCCAGCAGCACCCGGGCCGGGACTAGCGGCCTGAAACGAGGTGGGGATACGCAGTATTTT.